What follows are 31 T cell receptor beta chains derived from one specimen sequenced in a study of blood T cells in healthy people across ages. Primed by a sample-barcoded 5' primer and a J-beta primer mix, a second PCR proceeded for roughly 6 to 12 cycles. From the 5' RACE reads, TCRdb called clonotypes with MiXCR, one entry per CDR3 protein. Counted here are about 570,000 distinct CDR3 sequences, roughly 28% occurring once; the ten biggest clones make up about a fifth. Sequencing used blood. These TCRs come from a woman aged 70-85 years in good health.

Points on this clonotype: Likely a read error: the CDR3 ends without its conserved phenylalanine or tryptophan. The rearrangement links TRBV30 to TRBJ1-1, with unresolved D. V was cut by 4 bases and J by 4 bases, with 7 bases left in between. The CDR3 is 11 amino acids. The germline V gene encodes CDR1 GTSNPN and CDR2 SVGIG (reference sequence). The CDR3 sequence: CAWTEGTEAFL. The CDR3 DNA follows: TGTGCCTGGACGGAGGGCACTGAAGCTTTCCTT.

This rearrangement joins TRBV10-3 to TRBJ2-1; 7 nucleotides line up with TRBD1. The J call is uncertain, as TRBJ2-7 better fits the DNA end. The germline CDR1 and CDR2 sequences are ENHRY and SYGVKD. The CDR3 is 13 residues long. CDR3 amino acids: CAISVDRAVEQYF. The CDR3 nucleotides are TGTGCCATCAGTGTTGACAGGGCTGTCGAGCAGTACTTC.

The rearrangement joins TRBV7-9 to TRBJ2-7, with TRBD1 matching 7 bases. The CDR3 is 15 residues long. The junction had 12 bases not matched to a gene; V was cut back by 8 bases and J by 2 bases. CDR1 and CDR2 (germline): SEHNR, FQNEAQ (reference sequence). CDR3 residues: CASGMRGTAPYEQYF. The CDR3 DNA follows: TGTGCCAGCGGTATGAGGGGGACAGCTCCCTACGAGCAGTACTTC. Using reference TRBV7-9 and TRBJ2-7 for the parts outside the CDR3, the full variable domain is DTGVSQNPRHKITKRGQNVTFRCDPISEHNRLYWYRQTLGQGPEFLTYFQNEAQLEKSRLLSDRFSAERPKGSFSTLEIQRTEQGDSAMYLCASGMRGTAPYEQYFGPGTRLTVT.

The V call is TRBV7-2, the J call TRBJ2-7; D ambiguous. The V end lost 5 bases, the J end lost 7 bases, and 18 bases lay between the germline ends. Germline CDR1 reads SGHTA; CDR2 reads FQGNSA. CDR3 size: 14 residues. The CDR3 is CASSPRALVGEQYF. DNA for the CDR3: TGTGCCAGCAGCCCCCGAGCGTTGGTGGGGGAGCAGTACTTC.

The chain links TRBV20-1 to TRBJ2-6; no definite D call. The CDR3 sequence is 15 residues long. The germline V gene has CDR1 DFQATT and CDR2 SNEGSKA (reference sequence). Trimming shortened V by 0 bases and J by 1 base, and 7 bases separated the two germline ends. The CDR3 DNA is TGCAGTGCTAGAGACAGCCGGTCTGGGGCCAACGTCCTGACTTTC. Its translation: CSARDSRSGANVLTF.

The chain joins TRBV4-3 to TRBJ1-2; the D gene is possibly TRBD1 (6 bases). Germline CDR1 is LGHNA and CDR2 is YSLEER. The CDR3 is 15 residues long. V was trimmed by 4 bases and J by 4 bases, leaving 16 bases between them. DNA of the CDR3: TGCGCCAGCAGCCCGAGCGTCAGGGGATCCTATGGCTACACCTTC. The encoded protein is CASSPSVRGSYGYTF.

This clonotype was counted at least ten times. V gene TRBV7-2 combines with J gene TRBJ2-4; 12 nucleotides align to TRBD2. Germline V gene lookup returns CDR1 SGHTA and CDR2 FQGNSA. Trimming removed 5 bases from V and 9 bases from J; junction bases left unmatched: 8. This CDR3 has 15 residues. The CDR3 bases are TGTGCCAGCAGCACCCGGACTAGCGGGGTTGGCATTCAGTACTTC. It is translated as CASSTRTSGVGIQYF.

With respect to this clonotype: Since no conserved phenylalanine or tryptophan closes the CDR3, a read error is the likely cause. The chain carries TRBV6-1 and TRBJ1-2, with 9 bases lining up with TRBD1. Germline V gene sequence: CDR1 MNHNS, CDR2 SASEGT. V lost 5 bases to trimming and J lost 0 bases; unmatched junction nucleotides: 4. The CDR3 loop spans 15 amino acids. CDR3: CASSQRQGANYGYTI. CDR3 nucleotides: TGTGCCAGCAGTCAGCGACAGGGGGCTAACTATGGCTACACCATC.

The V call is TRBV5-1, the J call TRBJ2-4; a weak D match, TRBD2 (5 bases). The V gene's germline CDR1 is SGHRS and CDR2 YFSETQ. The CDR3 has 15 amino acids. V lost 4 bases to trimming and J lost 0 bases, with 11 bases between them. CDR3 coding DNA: TGCGCCAGCAGCGAAGACTACCTAGCCAAAAACATTCAGTACTTC. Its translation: CASSEDYLAKNIQYF. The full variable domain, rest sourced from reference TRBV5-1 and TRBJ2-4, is KAGVTQTPRYLIKTRGQQVTLSCSPISGHRSVSWYQQTPGQGLQFLFEYFSETQRNKGNFPGRFSGRQFSNSRSEMNVSTLELGDSALYLCASSEDYLAKNIQYFGAGTRLSVL.

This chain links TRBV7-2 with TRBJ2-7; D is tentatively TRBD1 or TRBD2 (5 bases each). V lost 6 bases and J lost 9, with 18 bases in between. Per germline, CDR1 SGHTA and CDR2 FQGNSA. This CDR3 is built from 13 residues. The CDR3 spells CASSPDGATAQYF. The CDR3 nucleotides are TGTGCCAGCAGTCCAGACGGGGCTACGGCGCAGTACTTC.

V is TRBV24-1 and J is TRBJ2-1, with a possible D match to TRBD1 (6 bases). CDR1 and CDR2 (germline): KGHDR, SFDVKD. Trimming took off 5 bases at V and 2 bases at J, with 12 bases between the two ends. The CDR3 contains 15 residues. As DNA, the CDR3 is TGTGCCACCAGTGGTTCCGGGACACCCTACAATGAGCAGTTCTTC. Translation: CATSGSGTPYNEQFF.

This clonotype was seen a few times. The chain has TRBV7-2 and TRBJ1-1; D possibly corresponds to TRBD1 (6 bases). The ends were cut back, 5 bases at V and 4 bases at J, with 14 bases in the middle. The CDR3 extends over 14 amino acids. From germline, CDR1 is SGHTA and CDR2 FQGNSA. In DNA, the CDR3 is TGTGCCAGCAGCCCACAACAGGGCGGCACTGAAGCTTTCTTT. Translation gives CASSPQQGGTEAFF.

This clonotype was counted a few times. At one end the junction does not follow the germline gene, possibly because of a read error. CDR3 protein: CASSLQQGGIETQYF. CDR3 nucleotide sequence: TGTGCTAGCAGCTTACAACAGGGGGGGATCGAGACCCAGTACTTC. J is TRBJ2-5 and V is TRBV7-7; possibly TRBD1 for D (8 bases). The CDR3 spans 15 residues. CDR1 and CDR2 from the germline V gene are SSHAT and FNYEAQ (reference sequence).

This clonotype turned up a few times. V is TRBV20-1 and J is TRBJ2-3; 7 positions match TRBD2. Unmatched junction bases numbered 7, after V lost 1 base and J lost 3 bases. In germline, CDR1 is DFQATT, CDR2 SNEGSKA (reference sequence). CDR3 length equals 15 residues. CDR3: CSARGGGGETDTQYF. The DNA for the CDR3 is TGCAGTGCTAGAGGGGGGGGAGGGGAAACAGATACGCAGTATTTT.

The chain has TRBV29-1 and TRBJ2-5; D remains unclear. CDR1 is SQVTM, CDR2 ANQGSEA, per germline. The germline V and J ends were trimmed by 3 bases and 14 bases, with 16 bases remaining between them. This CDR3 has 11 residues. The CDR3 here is CSVDRADGQYF. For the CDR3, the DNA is TGCAGCGTTGATAGGGCGGATGGTCAATACTTC.

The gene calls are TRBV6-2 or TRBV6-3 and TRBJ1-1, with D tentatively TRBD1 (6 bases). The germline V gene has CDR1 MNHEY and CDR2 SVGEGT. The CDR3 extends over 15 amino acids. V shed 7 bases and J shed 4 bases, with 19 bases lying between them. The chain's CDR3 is CASNQRGAGGTEAFF. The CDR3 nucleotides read TGTGCCAGCAATCAACGGGGGGCCGGGGGCACTGAAGCTTTCTTT.

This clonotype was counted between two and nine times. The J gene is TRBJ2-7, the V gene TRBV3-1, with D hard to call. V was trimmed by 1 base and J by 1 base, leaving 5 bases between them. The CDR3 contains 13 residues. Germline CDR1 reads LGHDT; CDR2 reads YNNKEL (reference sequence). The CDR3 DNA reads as TGTGCCAGCAGCCAAGCATGGTCCTACGAGCAGTACTTC. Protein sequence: CASSQAWSYEQYF.

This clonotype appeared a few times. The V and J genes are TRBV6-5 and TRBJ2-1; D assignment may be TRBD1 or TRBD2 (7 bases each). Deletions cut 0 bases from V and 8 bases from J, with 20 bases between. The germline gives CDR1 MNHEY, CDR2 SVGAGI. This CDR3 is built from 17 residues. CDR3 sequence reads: CASSYSSGGGQGDEQFF. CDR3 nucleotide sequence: TGTGCCAGCAGTTACTCGAGTGGGGGGGGGCAGGGGGATGAGCAGTTCTTC.

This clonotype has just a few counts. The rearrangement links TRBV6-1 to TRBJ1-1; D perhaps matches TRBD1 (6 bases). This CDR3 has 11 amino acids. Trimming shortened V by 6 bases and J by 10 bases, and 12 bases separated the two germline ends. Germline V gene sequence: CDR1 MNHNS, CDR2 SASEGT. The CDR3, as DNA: TGTGCCAGCAGCCTACAGGGAGGAGCTTTCTTT. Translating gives CASSLQGGAFF.

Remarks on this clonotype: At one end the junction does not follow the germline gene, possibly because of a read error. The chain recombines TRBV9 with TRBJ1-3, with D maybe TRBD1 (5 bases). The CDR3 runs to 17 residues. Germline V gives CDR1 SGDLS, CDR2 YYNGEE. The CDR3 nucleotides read TGTGCCAGCAGTGTCTCCGGGGGAACCCTTTCTGGAAACACCGTATATTTT. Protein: CASSVSGGTLSGNTVYF.

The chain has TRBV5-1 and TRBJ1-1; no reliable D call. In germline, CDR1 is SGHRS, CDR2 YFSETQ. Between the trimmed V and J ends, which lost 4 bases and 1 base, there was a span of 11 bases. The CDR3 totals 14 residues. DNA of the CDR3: TGCGCCAGCAGCATCCTTCAAGGGAACACTGAAGCTTTCTTT. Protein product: CASSILQGNTEAFF.

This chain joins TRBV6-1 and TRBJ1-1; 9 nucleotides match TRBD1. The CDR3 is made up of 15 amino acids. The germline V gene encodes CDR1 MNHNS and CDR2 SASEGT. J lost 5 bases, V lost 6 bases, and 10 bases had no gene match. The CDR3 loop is CASSRSTGGWTEAFF. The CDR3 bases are TGTGCCAGCAGCCGCTCGACAGGGGGATGGACTGAAGCTTTCTTT.

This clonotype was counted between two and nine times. This chain's CDR3 is CASSQGTSGSGNTIYF. In DNA, the CDR3 is TGCGCCAGCAGCCAAGGGACATCTGGCTCTGGAAACACCATATATTTT. The chain recombines TRBV4-3 with TRBJ1-3; D is possibly TRBD1 (5 bases). The V gene lost 1 base and the J gene lost 0 bases, with 10 bases spanning the gap. This CDR3 has 16 residues. The germline V gene encodes CDR1 LGHNA and CDR2 YSLEER.

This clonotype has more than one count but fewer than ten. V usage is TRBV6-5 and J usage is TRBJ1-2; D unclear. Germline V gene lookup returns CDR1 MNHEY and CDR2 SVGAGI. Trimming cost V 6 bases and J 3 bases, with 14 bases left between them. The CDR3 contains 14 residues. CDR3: CASSLEGPYYGYTF. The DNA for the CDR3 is TGTGCCAGCAGCCTGGAAGGTCCCTACTATGGCTACACCTTC.

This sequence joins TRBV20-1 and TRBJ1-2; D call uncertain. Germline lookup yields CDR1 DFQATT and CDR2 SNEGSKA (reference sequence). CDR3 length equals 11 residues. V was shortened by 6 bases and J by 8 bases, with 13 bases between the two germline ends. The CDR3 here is CSAPSSWGYTF. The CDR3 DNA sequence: TGCAGTGCCCCCTCCTCTTGGGGCTACACCTTC.

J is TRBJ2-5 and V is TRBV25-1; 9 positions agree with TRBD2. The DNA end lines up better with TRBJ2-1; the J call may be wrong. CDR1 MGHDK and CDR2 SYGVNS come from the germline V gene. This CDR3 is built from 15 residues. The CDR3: CASSDKAGGVNEQFF. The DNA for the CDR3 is TGTGCCAGCAGTGACAAAGCGGGGGGCGTCAATGAGCAGTTCTTC.

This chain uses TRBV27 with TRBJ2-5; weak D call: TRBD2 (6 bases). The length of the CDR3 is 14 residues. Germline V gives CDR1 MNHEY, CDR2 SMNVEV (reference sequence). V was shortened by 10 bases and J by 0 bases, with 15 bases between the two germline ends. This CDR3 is CATRPRGNQETQYF. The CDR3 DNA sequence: TGTGCCACACGGCCCCGGGGGAACCAAGAGACCCAGTACTTC.

CDR3 protein: CSASSPSRDTTEAFF. The CDR3 DNA sequence: TGCAGTGCTAGTAGCCCATCCCGGGACACCACTGAAGCTTTCTTT. The chain has TRBV20-1 and TRBJ1-1; tentatively, D is TRBD1 (6 bases). The CDR3 has 15 residues. CDR1 and CDR2 (germline): DFQATT, SNEGSKA (reference sequence). Trimming left V 3 bases short and J 4 bases short, with 18 bases between.

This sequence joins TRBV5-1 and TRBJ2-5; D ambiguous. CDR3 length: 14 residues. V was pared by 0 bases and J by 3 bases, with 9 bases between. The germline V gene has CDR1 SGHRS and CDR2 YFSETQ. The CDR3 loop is CASSLDYEEETQYF. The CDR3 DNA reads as TGCGCCAGCAGCTTGGATTACGAAGAAGAGACCCAGTACTTC. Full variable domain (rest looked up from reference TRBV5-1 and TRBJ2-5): KAGVTQTPRYLIKTRGQQVTLSCSPISGHRSVSWYQQTPGQGLQFLFEYFSETQRNKGNFPGRFSGRQFSNSRSEMNVSTLELGDSALYLCASSLDYEEETQYFGPGTRLLVL.

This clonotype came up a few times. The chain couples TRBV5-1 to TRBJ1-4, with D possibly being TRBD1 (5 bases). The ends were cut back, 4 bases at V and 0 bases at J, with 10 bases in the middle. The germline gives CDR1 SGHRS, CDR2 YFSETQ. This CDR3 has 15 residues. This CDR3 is CASSVQGSTNEKLFF. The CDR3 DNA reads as TGCGCCAGCAGCGTCCAGGGATCAACTAATGAAAAACTGTTTTTT.

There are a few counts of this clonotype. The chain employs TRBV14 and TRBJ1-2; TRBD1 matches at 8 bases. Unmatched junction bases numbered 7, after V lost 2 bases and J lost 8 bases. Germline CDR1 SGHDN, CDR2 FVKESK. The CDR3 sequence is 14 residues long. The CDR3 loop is CASSQTGGVGGYTF. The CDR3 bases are TGTGCCAGCAGCCAAACAGGGGGTGTAGGAGGCTACACCTTC. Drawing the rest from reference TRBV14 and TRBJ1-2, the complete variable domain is EAGVTQFPSHSVIEKGQTVTLRCDPISGHDNLYWYRRVMGKEIKFLLHFVKESKQDESGMPNNRFLAERTGGTYSTLKVQPAELEDSGVYFCASSQTGGVGGYTFGSGTRLTVV.